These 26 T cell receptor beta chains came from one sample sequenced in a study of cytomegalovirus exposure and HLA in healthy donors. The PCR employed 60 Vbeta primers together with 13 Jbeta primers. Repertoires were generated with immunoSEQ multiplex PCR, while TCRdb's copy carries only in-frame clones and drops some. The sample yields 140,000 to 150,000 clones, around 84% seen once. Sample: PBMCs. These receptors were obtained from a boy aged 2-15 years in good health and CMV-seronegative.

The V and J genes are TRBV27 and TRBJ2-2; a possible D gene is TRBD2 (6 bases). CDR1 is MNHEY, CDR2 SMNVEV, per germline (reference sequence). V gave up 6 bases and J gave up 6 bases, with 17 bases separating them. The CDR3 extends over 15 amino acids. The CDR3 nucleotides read TGTGCCAGCAGCCGACCCCCGGGAGTCGCCGGGGAGCTGTTTTTT. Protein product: CASSRPPGVAGELFF.

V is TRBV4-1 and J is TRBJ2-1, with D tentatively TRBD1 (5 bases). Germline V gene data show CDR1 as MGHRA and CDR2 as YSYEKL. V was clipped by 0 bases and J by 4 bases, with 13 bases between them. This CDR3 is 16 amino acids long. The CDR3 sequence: CASSQDEGVGYNEQFF. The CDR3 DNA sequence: TGCGCCAGCAGCCAAGATGAAGGGGTAGGATACAATGAGCAGTTCTTC.

The CDR3 sequence: CASAPGTGGEYSNQPQHF. CDR3 coding DNA: TGCGCCAGCGCCCCGGGGACAGGGGGCGAATATAGCAATCAGCCCCAGCATTTT. The chain recombines TRBV5-1 with TRBJ1-5, with 12 bases matching TRBD1. Trimming cost V 7 bases and J 0 bases; bases outside gene matches: 11. CDR3 length equals 18 residues. Germline CDR1 and CDR2: SGHRS and YFSETQ. Filled out from reference TRBV5-1 and TRBJ1-5, the complete variable domain reads KAGVTQTPRYLIKTRGQQVTLSCSPISGHRSVSWYQQTPGQGLQFLFEYFSETQRNKGNFPGRFSGRQFSNSRSEMNVSTLELGDSALYLCASAPGTGGEYSNQPQHFGDGTRLSIL.

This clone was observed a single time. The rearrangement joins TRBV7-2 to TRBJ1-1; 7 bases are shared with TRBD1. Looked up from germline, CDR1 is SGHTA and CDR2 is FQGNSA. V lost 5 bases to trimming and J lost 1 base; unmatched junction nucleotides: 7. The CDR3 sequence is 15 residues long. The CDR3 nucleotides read TGTGCCAGCAGCCCCTACAGGGGAACGAACACTGAAGCTTTCTTT. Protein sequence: CASSPYRGTNTEAFF.

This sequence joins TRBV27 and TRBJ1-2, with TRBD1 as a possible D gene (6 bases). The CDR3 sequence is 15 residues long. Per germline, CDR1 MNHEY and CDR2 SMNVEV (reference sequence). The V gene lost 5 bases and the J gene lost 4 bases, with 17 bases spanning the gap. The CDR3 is CASSPGRGGSYGYTF. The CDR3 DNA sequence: TGTGCCAGCAGTCCCGGTAGGGGGGGAAGCTATGGCTACACCTTC.

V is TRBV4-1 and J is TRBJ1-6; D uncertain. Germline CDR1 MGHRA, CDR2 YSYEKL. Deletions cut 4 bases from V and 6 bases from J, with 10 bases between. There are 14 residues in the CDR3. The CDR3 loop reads CASSPPGINSPLHF. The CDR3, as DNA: TGCGCCAGCAGCCCACCCGGGATTAATTCACCCCTCCACTTT.

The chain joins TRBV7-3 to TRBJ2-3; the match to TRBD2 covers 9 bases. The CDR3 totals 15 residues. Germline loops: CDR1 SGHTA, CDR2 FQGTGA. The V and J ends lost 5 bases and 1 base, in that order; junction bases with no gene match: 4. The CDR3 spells CASSAAGGGTDTQYF. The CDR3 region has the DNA TGTGCCAGCAGCGCAGCGGGAGGCGGCACAGATACGCAGTATTTT.

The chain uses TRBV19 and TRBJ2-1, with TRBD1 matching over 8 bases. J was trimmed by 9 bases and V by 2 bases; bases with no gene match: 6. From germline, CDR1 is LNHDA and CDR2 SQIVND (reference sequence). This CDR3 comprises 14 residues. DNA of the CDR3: TGTGCCAGTAGTATATTGGACAGGGCAGGTGAGCAGTTCTTC. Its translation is CASSILDRAGEQFF.

The CDR3 region is CASRWVSGSSYEQYF. The CDR3 coding sequence is TGTGCCAGCAGGTGGGTGAGCGGGTCCTCCTACGAGCAGTACTTC. This chain uses TRBV7-2 with TRBJ2-7; D is perhaps TRBD2 (6 bases). Trimming cost V 6 bases and J 0 bases, with 15 bases left between them. The germline V gene has CDR1 SGHTA and CDR2 FQGNSA. The CDR3 consists of 15 residues.

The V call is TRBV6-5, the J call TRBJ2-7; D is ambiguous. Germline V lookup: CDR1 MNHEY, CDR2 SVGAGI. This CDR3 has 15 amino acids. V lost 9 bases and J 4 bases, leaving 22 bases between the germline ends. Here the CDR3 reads CASFFKQKAAYEQYF. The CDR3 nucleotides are TGTGCCAGTTTTTTCAAGCAGAAGGCGGCATACGAGCAGTACTTC.

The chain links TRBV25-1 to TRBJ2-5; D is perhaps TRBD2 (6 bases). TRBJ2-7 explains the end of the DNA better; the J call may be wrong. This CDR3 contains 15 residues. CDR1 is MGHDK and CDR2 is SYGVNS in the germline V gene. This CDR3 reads CASSEDAGRGYEQYF. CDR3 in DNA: TGTGCCAGCAGTGAGGATGCGGGACGGGGCTACGAGCAGTACTTC.

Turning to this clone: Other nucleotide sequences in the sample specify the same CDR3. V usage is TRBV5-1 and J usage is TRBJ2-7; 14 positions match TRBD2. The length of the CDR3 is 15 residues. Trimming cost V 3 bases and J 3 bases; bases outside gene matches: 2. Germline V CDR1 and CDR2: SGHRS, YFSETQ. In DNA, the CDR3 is TGCGCCAGCAGCTCTGGACTAGCGGGAGGCTACGAGCAGTACTTC. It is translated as CASSSGLAGGYEQYF.

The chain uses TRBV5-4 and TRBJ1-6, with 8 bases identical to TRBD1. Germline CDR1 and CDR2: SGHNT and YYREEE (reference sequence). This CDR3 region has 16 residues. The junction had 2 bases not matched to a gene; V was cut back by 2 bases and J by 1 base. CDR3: CASSFDRGSYNSPLHF. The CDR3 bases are TGTGCCAGCAGCTTCGACAGGGGATCCTATAATTCACCCCTCCACTTT. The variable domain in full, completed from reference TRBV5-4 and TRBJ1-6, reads ETGVTQSPTHLIKTRGQQVTLRCSSQSGHNTVSWYQQALGQGPQFIFQYYREEENGRGNFPPRFSGLQFPNYSSELNVNALELDDSALYLCASSFDRGSYNSPLHFGNGTRLTVT.

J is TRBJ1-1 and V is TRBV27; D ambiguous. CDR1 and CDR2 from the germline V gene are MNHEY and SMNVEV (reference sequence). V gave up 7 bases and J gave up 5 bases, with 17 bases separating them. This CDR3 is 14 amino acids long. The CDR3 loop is CASTSPPPETEAFF. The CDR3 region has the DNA TGTGCCAGCACCTCCCCGCCCCCCGAGACTGAAGCTTTCTTT.

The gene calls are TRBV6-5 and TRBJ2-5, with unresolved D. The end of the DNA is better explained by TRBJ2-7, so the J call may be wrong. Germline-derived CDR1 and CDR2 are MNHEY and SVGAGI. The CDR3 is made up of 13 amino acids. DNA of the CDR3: TGTGCCAGCAGTTACTTTCGATCCAACGAGCAGTACTTC. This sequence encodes CASSYFRSNEQYF.

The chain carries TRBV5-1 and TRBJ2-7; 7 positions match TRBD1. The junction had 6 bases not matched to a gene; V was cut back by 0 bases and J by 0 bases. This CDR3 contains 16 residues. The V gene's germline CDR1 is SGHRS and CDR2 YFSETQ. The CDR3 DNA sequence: TGCGCCAGCAGCTTGGCAATGGGACAGAGCTCCTACGAGCAGTACTTC. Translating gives CASSLAMGQSSYEQYF.

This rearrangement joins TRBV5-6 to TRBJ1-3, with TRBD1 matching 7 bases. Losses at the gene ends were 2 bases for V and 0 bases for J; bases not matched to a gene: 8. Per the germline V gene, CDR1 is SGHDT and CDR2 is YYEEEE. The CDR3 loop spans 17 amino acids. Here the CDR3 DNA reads TGTGCCAGCAGCTTAATTACAGGGGTGGACTCTGGAAACACCATATATTTT. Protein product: CASSLITGVDSGNTIYF.

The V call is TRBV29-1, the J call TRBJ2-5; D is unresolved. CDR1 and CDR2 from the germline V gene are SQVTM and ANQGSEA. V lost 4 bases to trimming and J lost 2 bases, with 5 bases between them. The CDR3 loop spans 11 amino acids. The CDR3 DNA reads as TGCAGCGTTGTCGAGCAAGAGACCCAGTACTTC. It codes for CSVVEQETQYF.

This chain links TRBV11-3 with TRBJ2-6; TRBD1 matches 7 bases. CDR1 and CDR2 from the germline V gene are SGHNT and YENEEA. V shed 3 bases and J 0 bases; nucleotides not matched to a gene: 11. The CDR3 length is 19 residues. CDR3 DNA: TGTGCCAGCAGCTTCTCACCGGGACAGAGATACTCTGGGGCCAACGTCCTGACTTTC. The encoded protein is CASSFSPGQRYSGANVLTF.

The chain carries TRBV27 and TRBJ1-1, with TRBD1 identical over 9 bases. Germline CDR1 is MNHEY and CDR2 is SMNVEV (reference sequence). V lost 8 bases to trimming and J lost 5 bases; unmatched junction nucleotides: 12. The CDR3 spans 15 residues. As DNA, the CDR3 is TGTGCCAGCCTGGCGGGGACAGGGATTAAAACTGAAGCTTTCTTT. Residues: CASLAGTGIKTEAFF.

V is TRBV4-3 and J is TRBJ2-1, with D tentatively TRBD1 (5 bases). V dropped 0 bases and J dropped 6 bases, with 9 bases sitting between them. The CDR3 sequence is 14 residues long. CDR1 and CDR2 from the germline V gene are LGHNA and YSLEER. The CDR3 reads CASSQDSRANEQFF. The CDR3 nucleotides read TGCGCCAGCAGCCAAGATTCCAGGGCCAATGAGCAGTTCTTC.

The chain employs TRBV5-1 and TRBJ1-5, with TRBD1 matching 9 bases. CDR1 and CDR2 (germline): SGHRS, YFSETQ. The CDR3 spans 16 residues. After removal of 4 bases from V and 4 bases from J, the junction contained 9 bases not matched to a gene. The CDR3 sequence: CASSPTSTGGNQPQHF. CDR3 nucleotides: TGCGCCAGCAGCCCAACCTCGACAGGGGGAAATCAGCCCCAGCATTTT.

The CDR3 bases are TGTGCCAGCATCCCATCCGCGGACTATGGCTACACCTTC. Translation gives CASIPSADYGYTF. The genes are TRBV7-9 and TRBJ1-2; no reliable D call. The germline V and J ends were trimmed by 7 bases and 3 bases, with 12 bases remaining between them. The CDR3 has 13 amino acids. Germline-derived CDR1 and CDR2 are SEHNR and FQNEAQ (reference sequence).

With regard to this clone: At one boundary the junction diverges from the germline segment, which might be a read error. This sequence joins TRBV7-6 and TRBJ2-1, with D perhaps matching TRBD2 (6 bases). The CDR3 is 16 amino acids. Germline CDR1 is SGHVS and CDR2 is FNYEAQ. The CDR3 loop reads CASSLAWRDSHNEQFF. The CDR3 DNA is TGTGCCAGCAGCTTAGCGTGGCGGGACTCCCACAATGAGCAGTTCTTC.

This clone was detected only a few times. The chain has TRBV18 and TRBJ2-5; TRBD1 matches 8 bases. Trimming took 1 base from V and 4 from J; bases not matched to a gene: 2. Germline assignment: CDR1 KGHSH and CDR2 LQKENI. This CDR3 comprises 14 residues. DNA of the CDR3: TGTGCCAGCTCACCACGGACAGGGACAGAGACCCAGTACTTC. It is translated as CASSPRTGTETQYF.

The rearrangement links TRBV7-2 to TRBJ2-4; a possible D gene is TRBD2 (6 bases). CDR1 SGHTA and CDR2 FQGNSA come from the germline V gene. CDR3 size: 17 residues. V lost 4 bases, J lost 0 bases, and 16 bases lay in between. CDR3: CASSSLAVTLAKNIQYF. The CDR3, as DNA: TGTGCCAGCAGCTCTTTAGCGGTCACCCTAGCCAAAAACATTCAGTACTTC. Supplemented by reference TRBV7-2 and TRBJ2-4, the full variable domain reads GAGVSQSPSNKVTEKGKDVELRCDPISGHTALYWYRQSLGQGLEFLIYFQGNSAPDKSGLPSDRFSAERTGGSVSTLTIQRTQQEDSAVYLCASSSLAVTLAKNIQYFGAGTRLSVL.